The text below deals with one TCR beta chain. Its specificity is unknown. The junction does not match germline at one end; this may be a read error. This CDR3 region has 13 residues. The germline gives CDR1 GTSNPN, CDR2 SVGIG (reference sequence). This sample was included in a study of cytomegalovirus exposure and HLA in healthy donors. Findings of the study overall: In a later analysis, V- and J-gene trimming of beta chains associated with a DCLRE1C missense variant, replicated independently.

It was with 60 Vbeta and 13 Jbeta primers that the PCR ran. Profiled with immunoSEQ multiplex PCR; TCRdb holds only in-frame clones, not every one. This sample has 190,000 or so clones, with 82% found just once. The sample taken for sequencing was PBMCs. The V call is TRBV30, the J call TRBJ2-6; 7 bases line up with TRBD2. The receptor comes from a boy aged 2-9 years in good health and CMV-seronegative. The CDR3 DNA reads as TGTGCCGGGAGGGTAGGTGGGGCCAACGGCCTGACTTTC. Translation: CAGRVGGANGLTF.